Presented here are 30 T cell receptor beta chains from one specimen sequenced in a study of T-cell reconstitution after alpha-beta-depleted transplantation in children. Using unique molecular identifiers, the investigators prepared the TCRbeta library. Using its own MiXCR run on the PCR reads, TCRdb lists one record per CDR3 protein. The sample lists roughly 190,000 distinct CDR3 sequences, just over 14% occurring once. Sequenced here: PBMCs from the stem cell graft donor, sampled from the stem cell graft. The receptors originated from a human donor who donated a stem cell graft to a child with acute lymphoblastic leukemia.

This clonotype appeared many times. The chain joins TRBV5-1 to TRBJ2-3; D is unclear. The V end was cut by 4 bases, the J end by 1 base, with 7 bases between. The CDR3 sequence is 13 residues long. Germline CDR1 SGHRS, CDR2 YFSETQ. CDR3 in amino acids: CASSRAGTDTQYF. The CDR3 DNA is TGCGCCAGCAGCAGGGCCGGCACAGATACGCAGTATTTT.

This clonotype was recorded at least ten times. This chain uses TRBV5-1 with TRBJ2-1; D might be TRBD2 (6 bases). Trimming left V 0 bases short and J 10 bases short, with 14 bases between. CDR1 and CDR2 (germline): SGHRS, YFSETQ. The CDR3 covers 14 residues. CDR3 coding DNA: TGCGCCAGCAGCTTGGAGGGGAGGCGGAGCGAGCAGTTCTTC. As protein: CASSLEGRRSEQFF.

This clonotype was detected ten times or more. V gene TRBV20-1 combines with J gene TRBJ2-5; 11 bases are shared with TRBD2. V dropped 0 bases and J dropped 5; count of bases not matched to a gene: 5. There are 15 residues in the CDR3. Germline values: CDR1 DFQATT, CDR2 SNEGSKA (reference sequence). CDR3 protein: CSARDSGRDLETQYF. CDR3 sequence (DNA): TGCAGTGCTAGAGATAGCGGGAGGGACCTCGAGACCCAGTACTTC.

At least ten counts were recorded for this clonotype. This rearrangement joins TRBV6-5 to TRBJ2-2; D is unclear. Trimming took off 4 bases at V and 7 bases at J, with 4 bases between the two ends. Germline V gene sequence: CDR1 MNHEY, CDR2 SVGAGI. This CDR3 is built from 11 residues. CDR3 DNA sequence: TGTGCCAGCAGTTGGAACGGGGAGCTGTTTTTT. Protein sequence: CASSWNGELFF.

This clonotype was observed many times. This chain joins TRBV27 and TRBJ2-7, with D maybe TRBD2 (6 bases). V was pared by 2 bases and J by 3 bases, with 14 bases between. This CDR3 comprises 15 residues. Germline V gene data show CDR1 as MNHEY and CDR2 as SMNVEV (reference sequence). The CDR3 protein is CASSLSWEALYEQYF. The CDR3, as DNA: TGTGCCAGCAGTTTAAGCTGGGAGGCCCTCTACGAGCAGTACTTC.

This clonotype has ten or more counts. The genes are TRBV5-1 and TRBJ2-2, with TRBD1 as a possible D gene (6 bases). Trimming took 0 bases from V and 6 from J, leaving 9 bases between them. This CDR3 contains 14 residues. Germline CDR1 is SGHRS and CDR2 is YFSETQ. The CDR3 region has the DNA TGCGCCAGCAGCTTGGCCAAGGGGGCCGGGGAGCTGTTTTTT. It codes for CASSLAKGAGELFF. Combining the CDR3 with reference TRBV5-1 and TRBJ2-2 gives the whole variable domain KAGVTQTPRYLIKTRGQQVTLSCSPISGHRSVSWYQQTPGQGLQFLFEYFSETQRNKGNFPGRFSGRQFSNSRSEMNVSTLELGDSALYLCASSLAKGAGELFFGEGSRLTVL.

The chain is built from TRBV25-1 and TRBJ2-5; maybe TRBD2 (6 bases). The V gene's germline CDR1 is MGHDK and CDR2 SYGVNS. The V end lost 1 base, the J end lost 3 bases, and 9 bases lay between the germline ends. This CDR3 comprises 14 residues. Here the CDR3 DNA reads TGTGCCAGCAGTGAATGGAGGGAAAAAGAGACCCAGTACTTC. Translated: CASSEWREKETQYF. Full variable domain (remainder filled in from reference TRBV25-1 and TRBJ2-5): EADIYQTPRYLVIGTGKKITLECSQTMGHDKMYWYQQDPGMELHLIHYSYGVNSTEKGDLSSESTVSRIRTEHFPLTLESARPSHTSQYLCASSEWREKETQYFGPGTRLLVL.

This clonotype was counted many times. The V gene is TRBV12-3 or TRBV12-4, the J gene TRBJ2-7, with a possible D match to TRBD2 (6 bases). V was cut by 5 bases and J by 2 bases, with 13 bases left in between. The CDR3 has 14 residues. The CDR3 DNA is TGTGCCAGCAGTCGACTAGGAGAAGCCTACGAGCAGTACTTC. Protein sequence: CASSRLGEAYEQYF.

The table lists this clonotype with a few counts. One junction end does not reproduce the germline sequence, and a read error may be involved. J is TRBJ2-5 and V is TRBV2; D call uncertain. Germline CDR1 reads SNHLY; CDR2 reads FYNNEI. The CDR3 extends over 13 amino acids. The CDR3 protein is CASREGLEETQYF. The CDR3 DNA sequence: TGTGCCAGCAGGGAAGGGCTGGAAGAGACCCAGTACTTC.

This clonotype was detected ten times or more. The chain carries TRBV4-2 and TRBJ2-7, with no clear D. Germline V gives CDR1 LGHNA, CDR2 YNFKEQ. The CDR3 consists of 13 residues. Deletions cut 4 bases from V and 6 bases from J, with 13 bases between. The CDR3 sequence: CASSLGPATEQYF. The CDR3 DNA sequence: TGTGCCAGCAGCCTTGGCCCAGCTACCGAGCAGTACTTC.

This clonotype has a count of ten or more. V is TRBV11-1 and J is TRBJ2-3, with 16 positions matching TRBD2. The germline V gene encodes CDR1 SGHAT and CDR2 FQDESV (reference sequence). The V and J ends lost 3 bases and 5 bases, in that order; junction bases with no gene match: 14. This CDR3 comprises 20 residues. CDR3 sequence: CASSFKPGTSGRADKDTQYF. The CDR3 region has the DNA TGTGCCAGCAGCTTTAAACCAGGGACTAGCGGGAGGGCCGATAAAGATACGCAGTATTTT.

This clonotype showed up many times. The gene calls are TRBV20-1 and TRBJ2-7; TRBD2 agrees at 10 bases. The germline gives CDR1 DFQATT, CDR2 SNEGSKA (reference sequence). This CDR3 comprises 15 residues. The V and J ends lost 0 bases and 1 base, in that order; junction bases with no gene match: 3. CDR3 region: CSARDGLAVSYEQYF. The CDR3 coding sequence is TGCAGTGCTAGAGACGGACTAGCGGTATCCTACGAGCAGTACTTC.

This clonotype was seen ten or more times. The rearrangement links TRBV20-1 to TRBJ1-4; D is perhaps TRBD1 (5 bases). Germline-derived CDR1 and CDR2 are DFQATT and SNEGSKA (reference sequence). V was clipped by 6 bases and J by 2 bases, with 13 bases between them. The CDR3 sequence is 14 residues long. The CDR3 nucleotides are TGCAGTGCCCTGGGGGGTCCTACTAATGAAAAACTGTTTTTT. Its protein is CSALGGPTNEKLFF.

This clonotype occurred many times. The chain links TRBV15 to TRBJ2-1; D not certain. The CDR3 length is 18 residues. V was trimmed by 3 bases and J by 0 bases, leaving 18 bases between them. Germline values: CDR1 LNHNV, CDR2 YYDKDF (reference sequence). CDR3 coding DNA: TGTGCCACCAGCAGTCATGACCCATGGGTTAGCTCCTACAATGAGCAGTTCTTC. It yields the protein CATSSHDPWVSSYNEQFF.

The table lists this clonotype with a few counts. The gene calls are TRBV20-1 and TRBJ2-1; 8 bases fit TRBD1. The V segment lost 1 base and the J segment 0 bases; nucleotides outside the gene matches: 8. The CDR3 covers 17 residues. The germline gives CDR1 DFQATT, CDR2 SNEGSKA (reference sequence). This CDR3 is CSARVQGGPSSYNEQFF. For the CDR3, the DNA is TGCAGTGCTAGAGTACAGGGGGGCCCCAGCTCCTACAATGAGCAGTTCTTC.

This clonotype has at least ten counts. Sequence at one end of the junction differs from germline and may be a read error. In nucleotides, the CDR3 is TGTACCAGCAGCTTAGATAGGTCAGATACGCAGTATTTT. It translates to CTSSLDRSDTQYF. The rearrangement joins TRBV11-2 to TRBJ2-3, with no clear D. Germline lookup yields CDR1 SGHAT and CDR2 FQNNGV. CDR3 length equals 13 residues.

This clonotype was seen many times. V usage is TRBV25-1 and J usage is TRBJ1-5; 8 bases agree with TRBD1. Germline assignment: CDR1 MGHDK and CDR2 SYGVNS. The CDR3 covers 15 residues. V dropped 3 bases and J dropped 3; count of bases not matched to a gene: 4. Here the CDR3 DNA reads TGTGCCAGCAGTGACCAGACAGGGGTCAATCAGCCCCAGCATTTT. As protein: CASSDQTGVNQPQHF. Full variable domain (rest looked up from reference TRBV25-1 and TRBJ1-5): EADIYQTPRYLVIGTGKKITLECSQTMGHDKMYWYQQDPGMELHLIHYSYGVNSTEKGDLSSESTVSRIRTEHFPLTLESARPSHTSQYLCASSDQTGVNQPQHFGDGTRLSIL.

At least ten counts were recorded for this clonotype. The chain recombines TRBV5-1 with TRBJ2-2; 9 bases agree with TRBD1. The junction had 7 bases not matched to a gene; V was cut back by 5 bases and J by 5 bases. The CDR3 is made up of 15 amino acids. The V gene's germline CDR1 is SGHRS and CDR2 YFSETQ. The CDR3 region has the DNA TGCGCCAGCAGAACGGGACAGGGAAGAACCGGGGAGCTGTTTTTT. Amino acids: CASRTGQGRTGELFF.

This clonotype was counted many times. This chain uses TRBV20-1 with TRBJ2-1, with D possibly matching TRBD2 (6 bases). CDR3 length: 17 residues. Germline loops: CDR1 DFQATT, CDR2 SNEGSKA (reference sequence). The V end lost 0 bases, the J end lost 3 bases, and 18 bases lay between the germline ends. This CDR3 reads CSARDFRHGGFYNEQFF. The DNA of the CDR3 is TGCAGTGCTAGAGATTTTCGTCATGGGGGGTTCTACAATGAGCAGTTCTTC.

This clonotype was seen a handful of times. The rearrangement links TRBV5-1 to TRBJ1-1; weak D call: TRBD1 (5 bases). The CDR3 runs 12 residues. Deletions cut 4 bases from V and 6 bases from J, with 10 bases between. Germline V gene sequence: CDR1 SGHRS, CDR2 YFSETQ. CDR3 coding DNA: TGCGCCAGCAGCCACCAGGGCGCTGAAGCTTTCTTT. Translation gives CASSHQGAEAFF.

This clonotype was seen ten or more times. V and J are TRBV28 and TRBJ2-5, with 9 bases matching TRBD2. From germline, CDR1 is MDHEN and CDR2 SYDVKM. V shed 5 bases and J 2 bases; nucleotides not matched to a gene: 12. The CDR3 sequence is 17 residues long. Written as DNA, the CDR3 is TGTGCCAGCAGTAGACCGCGTCAGGGACTAGCACAAGAGACCCAGTACTTC. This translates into CASSRPRQGLAQETQYF.

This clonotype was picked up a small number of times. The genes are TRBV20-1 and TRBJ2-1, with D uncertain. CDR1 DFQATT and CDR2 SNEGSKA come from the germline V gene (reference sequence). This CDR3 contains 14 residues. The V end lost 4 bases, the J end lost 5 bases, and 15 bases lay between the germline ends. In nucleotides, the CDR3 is TGCAGTGCTATTAAATACACTCCCAACAATGAGCAGTTCTTC. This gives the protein CSAIKYTPNNEQFF.

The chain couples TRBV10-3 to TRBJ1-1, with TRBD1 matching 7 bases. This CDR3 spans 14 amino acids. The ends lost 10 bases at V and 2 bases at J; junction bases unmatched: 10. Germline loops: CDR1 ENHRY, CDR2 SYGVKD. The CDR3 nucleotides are TGTGCCACCCGCGGACAGGACACTAACACTGAAGCTTTCTTT. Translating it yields CATRGQDTNTEAFF.

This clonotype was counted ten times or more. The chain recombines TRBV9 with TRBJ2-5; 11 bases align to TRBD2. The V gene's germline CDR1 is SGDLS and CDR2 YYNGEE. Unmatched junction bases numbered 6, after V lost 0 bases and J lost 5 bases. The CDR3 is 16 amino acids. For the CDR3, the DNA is TGTGCCAGCAGCGTAGCCACTAGCGGGAGTTTTGAGACCCAGTACTTC. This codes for CASSVATSGSFETQYF.

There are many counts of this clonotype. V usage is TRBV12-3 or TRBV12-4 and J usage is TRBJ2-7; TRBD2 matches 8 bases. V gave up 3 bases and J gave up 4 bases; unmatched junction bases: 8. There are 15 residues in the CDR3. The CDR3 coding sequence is TGTGCCAGCAGTTTCGCCGGGAGGGCCCAATACGAGCAGTACTTC. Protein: CASSFAGRAQYEQYF.

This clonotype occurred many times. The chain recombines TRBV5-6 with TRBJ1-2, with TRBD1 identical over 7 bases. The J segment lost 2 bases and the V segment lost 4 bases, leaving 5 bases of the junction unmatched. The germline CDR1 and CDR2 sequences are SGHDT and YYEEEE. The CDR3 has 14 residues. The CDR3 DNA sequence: TGTGCCAGCAGCGCAGAACAGGGGAACTATGGCTACACCTTC. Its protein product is CASSAEQGNYGYTF.

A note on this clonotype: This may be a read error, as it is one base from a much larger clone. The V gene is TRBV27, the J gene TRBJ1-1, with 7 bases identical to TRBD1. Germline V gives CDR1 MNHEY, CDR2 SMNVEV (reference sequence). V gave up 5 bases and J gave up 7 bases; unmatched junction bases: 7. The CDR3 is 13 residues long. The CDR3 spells CASSPNRGDEAFF. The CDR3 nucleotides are TGTGCCAGCAGTCCAAACAGGGGCGATGAAGCTTTCTTT.

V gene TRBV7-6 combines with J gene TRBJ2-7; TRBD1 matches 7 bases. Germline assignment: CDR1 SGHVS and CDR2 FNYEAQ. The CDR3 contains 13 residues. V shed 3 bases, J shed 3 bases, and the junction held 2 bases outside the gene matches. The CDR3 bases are TGTGCCAGCAGCTTTCGGACAGGCTACGAGCAGTACTTC. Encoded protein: CASSFRTGYEQYF.

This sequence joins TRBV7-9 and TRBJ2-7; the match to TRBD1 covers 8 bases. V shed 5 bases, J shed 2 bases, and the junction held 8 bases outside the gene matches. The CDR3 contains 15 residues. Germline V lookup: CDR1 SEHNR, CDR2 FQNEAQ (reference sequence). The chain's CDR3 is CASSHTDRGAYEQYF. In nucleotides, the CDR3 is TGTGCCAGCAGCCATACCGACAGGGGCGCCTACGAGCAGTACTTC. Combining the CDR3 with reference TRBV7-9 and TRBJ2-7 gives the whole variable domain DTGVSQNPRHKITKRGQNVTFRCDPISEHNRLYWYRQTLGQGPEFLTYFQNEAQLEKSRLLSDRFSAERPKGSFSTLEIQRTEQGDSAMYLCASSHTDRGAYEQYFGPGTRLTVT.

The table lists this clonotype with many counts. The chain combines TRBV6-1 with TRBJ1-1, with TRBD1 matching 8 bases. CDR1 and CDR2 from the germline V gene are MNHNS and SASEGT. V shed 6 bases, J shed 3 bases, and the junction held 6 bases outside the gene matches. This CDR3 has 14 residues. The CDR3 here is CASRTTGEDTEAFF. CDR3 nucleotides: TGTGCCAGCAGAACGACAGGGGAGGACACTGAAGCTTTCTTT.